The 5 T cell receptor beta chains below all came from one sample that was sequenced in a study of blood T cell repertoires in COVID-19. Using immunoSEQ multiplex PCR, the repertoire was profiled, and TCRdb retains in-frame clones only, with some absent. The sample records a few hundred thousand clones, 75% to 90% being singletons. Input material: peripheral blood. Receptors originate from a woman aged 55 to 70 with acute or convalescent COVID-19.

J is TRBJ2-7 and V is TRBV28; TRBD1 agrees at 9 bases. CDR3 size: 18 residues. CDR1 is MDHEN and CDR2 is SYDVKM in the germline V gene. The ends lost 3 bases at V and 4 bases at J; junction bases unmatched: 16. CDR3 sequence (DNA): TGTGCCAGCAGTTTCTCCTCGATCGACAGGGGGTTTTTGTACGAGCAGTACTTC. It yields the protein CASSFSSIDRGFLYEQYF. The complete variable domain, with remaining parts taken from reference TRBV28 and TRBJ2-7, reads DVKVTQSSRYLVKRTGEKVFLECVQDMDHENMFWYRQDPGLGLRLIYFSYDVKMKEKGDIPEGYSVSREKKERFSLILESASTNQTSMYLCASSFSSIDRGFLYEQYFGPGTRLTVT.

The V and J genes are TRBV7-9 and TRBJ2-5; D gene ambiguous. V lost 5 bases, J lost 10 bases, and 8 bases lay in between. This CDR3 contains 10 residues. Germline CDR1 reads SEHNR; CDR2 reads FQNEAQ (reference sequence). The CDR3 coding sequence is TGTGCCAGCAGCGGCATAAGCCAGTACTTC. Amino acid sequence: CASSGISQYF. The full variable domain, with the rest looked up from reference TRBV7-9 and TRBJ2-5, is DTGVSQNPRHKITKRGQNVTFRCDPISEHNRLYWYRQTLGQGPEFLTYFQNEAQLEKSRLLSDRFSAERPKGSFSTLEIQRTEQGDSAMYLCASSGISQYFGPGTRLLVL.

The rearrangement uses TRBV19 and TRBJ1-2; D uncertain. The ends were cut back, 0 bases at V and 4 bases at J, with 6 bases in the middle. CDR1 and CDR2 (germline): LNHDA, SQIVND (reference sequence). This CDR3 contains 13 residues. CDR3 region: CASSIDRFYGYTF. In DNA form, the CDR3 reads TGTGCCAGTAGTATAGACAGATTCTATGGCTACACCTTC.

The J gene is TRBJ2-1, the V gene TRBV5-6; TRBD2 aligns across 11 bases. In germline, CDR1 is SGHDT, CDR2 YYEEEE. Trimming removed 3 bases from V and 0 bases from J; junction bases left unmatched: 5. The CDR3 consists of 17 residues. The DNA for the CDR3 is TGTGCCAGCAGCTGGATAGCGGGAGGGCTCTCCTACAATGAGCAGTTCTTC. Translated: CASSWIAGGLSYNEQFF.

The V call is TRBV5-1, the J call TRBJ2-3; 8 nucleotides line up with TRBD2. The CDR3 covers 17 residues. Losses at the gene ends were 0 bases for V and 3 bases for J; bases not matched to a gene: 9. Germline V lookup: CDR1 SGHRS, CDR2 YFSETQ. The CDR3 here is CASSLAAAGVGTDTQYF. The DNA for the CDR3 is TGCGCCAGCAGCTTGGCCGCAGCGGGGGTAGGGACAGATACGCAGTATTTT.